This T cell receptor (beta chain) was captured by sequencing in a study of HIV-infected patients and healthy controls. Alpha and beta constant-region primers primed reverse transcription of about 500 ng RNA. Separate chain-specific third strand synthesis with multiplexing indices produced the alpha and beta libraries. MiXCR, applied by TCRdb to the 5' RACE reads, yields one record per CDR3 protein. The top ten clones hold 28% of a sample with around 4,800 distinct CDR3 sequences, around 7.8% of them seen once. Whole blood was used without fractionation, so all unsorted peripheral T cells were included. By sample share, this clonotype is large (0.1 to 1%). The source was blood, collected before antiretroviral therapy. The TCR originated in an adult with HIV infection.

The CDR3 nucleotides read TGTGCCATCACCCAAAGCCGGGACGACACCACCGGGGAGCTGTTTTTT. This gives the protein CAITQSRDDTTGELFF. The chain has TRBV10-3 and TRBJ2-2; D is possibly TRBD1 or TRBD2 (5 bases each). The CDR3 spans 16 residues. Germline V CDR1 and CDR2: ENHRY, SYGVKD. V was clipped by 7 bases and J by 4 bases, with 19 bases between them.